This T cell receptor (beta chain) was sequenced in a study of patients and donors after allogeneic stem cell transplantation (dated by TCRdb to about 2020). CDR1 is given as LGHNA and CDR2 as YSLEER, both from the germline V gene. Trimming costs V 1 base and J 8 bases, and their ends lie 11 bases apart. The CDR3 spans 13 residues, from the cysteine through the phenylalanine. This entry keeps only the CDR3 DNA: 39 bases, framed from base 1. A word on this clonotype: Its binding antigen is unknown. No much larger clone is present one base from it, and per-base qualities are unavailable.

The method was RT-PCR. TCRdb lists the instrument as NextSeq 550. TCRdb applied fastp at Q25 and MiXCR to the public reads, then kept only in-frame beta chains. Records with the same CDR3 protein are collapsed into one entry carrying the most frequent genes and DNA. Present in this sample are about 960,000 distinct CDR3 sequences, approximately 18% of which were seen just once. The ten largest clones take up roughly 6% of the sample. The sequence was collected from a human donor who was either an allogeneic HSCT recipient or a stem cell or donor lymphocyte infusion donor (not recorded which). It is not recorded whose cells these are; they may come from a transplant donor. Sequencing was performed on blood, either unsorted or a sorted T cell fraction (not recorded which). This chain joins TRBV4-3 to TRBJ1-2; the D gene cannot be named for sure. CDR3 sequence: CASSQGLLRGYTF. The bases read TGCGCCAGCAGCCAAGGGCTCCTCCGGGGCTACACCTTC.